This T cell receptor (beta chain) was identified during a study of blood T cell repertoires in COVID-19. Study at large: T cells, B-cell-depleted T cells, or PBMCs provided the cDNA or gDNA that served as material.

The germline gives CDR1 MNHEY, CDR2 SVGAGI. The CDR3 contains 13 residues. Between the trimmed V and J ends, which lost 6 bases and 3 bases, there was a span of 11 bases. In the original processing: Amplification of reference gene primers was used by the study to estimate nucleated cell counts. Here immunoSEQ multiplex PCR was the method, and the copy in TCRdb shows in-frame clones only, minus some. V and J calls and clone size are those listed in that table; D and trimming were worked out from the DNA. The top ten clones hold about 9.4% of a sample with about 120,000 clones, approximately 80% of them seen once. This clone was observed a few times.

The sequencing input was peripheral blood. The clonotype comes from a human donor in a cohort sampled during active COVID-19. This chain connects TRBV6-5 to TRBJ1-1; D is possibly TRBD1 (6 bases). The CDR3 protein is CASSLDRDTEAFF. The CDR3 DNA reads TGTGCCAGCAGCCTGGACAGAGACACTGAAGCTTTCTTT.